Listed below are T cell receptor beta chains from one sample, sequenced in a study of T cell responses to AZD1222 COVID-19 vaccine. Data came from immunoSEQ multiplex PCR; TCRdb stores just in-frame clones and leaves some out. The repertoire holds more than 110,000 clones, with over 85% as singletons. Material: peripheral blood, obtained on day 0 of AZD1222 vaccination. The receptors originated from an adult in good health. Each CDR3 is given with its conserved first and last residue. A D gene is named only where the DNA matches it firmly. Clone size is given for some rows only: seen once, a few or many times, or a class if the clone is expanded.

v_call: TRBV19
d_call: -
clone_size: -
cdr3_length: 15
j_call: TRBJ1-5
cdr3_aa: CASSIAGSSNQPQHF
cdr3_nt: TGTGCCAGTAGTATCGCAGGGTCTAGCAATCAGCCCCAGCATTTT

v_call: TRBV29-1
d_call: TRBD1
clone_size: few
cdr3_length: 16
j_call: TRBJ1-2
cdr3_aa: CSVEDRGDRGDYGYTF
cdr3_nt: TGCAGCGTTGAAGATCGAGGGGACAGGGGCGACTATGGCTACACCTTC

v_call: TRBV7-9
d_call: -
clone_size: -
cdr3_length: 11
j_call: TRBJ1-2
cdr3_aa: CASSPLGGYTF
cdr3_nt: TGTGCCAGCAGCCCGCTCGGAGGCTACACCTTC

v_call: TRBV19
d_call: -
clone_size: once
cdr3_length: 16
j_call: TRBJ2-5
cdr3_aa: CASSISNRPAEETQYF
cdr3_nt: TGTGCCAGTAGTATATCCAACCGACCCGCAGAAGAGACCCAGTACTTC

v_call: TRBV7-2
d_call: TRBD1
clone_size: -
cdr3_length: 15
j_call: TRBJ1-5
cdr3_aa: CASSRDRGRNQSQHF
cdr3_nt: TGTGCCAGCAGCCGGGACAGGGGGCGGAATCAGTCCCAGCATTTT

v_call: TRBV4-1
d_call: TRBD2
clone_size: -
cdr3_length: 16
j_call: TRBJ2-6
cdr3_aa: CASSASRGAGANVLTF
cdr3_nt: TGCGCCAGCAGCGCTAGTCGGGGGGCTGGGGCCAACGTCCTGACTTTC

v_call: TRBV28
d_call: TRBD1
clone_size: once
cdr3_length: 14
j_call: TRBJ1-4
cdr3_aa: CASSLPGGVEKLFF
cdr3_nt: TGTGCCAGCAGTTTACCAGGGGGAGTTGAAAAACTGTTTTTT

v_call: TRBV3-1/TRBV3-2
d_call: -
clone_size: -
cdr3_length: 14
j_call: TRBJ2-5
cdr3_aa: CASSQPGLQETQYF
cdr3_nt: TGTGCCAGCAGCCAACCAGGACTGCAAGAGACCCAGTACTTC

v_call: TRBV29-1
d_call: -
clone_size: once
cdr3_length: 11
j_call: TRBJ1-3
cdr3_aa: CSVEWGNTIYF
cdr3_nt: TGCAGCGTTGAGTGGGGAAACACCATATATTTT

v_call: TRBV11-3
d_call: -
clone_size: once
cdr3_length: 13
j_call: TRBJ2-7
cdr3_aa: CASSLATDYEQYF
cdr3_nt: TGTGCCAGCAGCTTGGCGACGGACTACGAGCAGTACTTC

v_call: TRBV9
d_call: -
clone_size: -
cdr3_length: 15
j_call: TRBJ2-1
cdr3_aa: CASSINGISYNEQFF
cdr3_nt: TGTGCCAGCAGCATCAACGGGATCTCCTACAATGAGCAGTTCTTC

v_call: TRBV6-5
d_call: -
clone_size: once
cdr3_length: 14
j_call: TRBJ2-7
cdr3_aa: CASTNRDKPPEQYF
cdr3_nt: TGTGCCAGCACCAACCGGGACAAGCCCCCCGAGCAGTACTTC

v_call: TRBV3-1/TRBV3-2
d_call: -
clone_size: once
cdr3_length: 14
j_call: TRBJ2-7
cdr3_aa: CASSRGQPSYEQYF
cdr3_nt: TGTGCCAGCAGCCGCGGACAGCCCTCCTACGAGCAGTACTTC

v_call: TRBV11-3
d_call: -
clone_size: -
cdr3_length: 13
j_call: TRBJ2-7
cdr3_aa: CASSFLAGDEQYF
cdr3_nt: TGTGCCAGCAGCTTTCTAGCTGGGGACGAGCAGTACTTC

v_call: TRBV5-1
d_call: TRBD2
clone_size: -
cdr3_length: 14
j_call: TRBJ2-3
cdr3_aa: CASSPAGGPDTQYF
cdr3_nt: TGCGCCAGCAGCCCGGCGGGAGGTCCAGATACGCAGTATTTT

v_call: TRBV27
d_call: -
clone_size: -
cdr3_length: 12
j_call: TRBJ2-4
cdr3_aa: CASSSVKNIQYF
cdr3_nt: TGTGCCAGCAGTTCCGTCAAAAACATTCAGTACTTC

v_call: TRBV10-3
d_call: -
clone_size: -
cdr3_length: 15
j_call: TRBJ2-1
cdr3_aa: CAISEPRGAGNEQFF
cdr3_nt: TGTGCCATCAGTGAGCCCCGAGGGGCGGGCAATGAGCAGTTCTTC

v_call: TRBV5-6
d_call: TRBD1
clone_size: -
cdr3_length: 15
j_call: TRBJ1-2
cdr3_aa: CASLLGTGGLYGYTF
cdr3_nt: TGTGCCAGCCTCCTCGGGACAGGGGGCCTCTATGGCTACACCTTC

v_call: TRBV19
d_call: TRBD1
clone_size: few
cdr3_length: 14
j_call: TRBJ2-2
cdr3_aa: CASIEGAVTGELFF
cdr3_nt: TGTGCCAGTATAGAGGGGGCGGTCACCGGGGAGCTGTTTTTT

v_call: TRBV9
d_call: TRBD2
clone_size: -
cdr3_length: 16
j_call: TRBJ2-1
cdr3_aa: CASSEGLAGGYNEQFF
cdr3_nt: TGTGCCAGCAGTGAGGGACTAGCGGGAGGGTACAATGAGCAGTTCTTC

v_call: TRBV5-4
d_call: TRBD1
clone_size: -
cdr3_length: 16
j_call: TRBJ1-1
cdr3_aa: CASSPGGVIRNTEAFF
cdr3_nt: TGTGCCAGCAGCCCAGGGGGGGTCATACGGAACACTGAAGCTTTCTTT

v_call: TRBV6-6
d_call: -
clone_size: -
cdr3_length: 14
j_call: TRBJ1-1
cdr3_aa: CASSYSGQRAEAFF
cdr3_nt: TGTGCCAGCAGTTACTCGGGGCAGCGGGCTGAAGCTTTCTTT

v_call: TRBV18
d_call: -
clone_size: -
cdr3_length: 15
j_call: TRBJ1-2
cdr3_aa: CASSPVFGKSYGYTF
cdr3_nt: TGTGCCAGCTCACCGGTTTTTGGAAAATCCTATGGCTACACCTTC

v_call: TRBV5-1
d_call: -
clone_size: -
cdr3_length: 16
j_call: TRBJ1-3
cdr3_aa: CASSLRDTISGNTIYF
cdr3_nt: TGCGCCAGCAGCCTCCGGGACACAATCTCTGGAAACACCATATATTTT

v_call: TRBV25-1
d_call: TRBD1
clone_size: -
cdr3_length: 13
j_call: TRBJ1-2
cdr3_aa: CASSGSGGGGYTF
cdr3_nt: TGTGCCAGCAGTGGATCAGGGGGCGGTGGCTACACCTTC

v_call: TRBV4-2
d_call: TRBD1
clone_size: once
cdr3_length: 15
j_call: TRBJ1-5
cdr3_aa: CASSQGTGNDQPQHF
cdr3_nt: TGTGCCAGCAGCCAGGGGACAGGGAATGATCAGCCCCAGCATTTT

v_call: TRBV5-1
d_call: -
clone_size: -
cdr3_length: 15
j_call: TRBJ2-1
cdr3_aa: CASSWYSRDDNEQFF
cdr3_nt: TGCGCCAGCAGCTGGTACAGCAGGGATGACAATGAGCAGTTCTTC

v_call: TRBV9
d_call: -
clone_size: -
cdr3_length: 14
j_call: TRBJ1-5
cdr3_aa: CASSVGYSNQPQHF
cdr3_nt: TGTGCCAGCAGCGTAGGATATAGCAATCAGCCCCAGCATTTT

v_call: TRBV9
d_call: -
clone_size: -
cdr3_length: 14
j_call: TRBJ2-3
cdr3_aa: CASSPRASTDTQYF
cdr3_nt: TGTGCCAGCAGCCCACGAGCTAGCACAGATACGCAGTATTTT

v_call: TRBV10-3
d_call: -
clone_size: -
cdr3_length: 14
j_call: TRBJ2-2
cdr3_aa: CAIKLDANTGELFF
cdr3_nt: TGTGCCATCAAGCTGGACGCGAACACCGGGGAGCTGTTTTTT

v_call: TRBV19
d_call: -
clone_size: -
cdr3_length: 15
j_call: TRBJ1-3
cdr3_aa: CASTRRWVGGNTIYF
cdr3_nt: TGTGCCAGTACCCGACGGTGGGTTGGAGGAAACACCATATATTTT

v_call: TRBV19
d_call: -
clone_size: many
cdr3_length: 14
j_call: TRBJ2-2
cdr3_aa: CASSIKGGQRELFF
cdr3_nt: TGTGCCAGTAGTATAAAGGGGGGGCAGCGGGAGCTGTTTTTT

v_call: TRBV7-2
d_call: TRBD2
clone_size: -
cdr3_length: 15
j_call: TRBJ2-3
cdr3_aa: CASSLVAGVADTQYF
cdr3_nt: TGTGCCAGCAGCTTAGTAGCGGGAGTAGCAGATACGCAGTATTTT

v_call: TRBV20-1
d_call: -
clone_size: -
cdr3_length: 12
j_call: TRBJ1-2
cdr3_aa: CSASDDSGGYTF
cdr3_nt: TGCAGTGCTAGTGATGACAGCGGCGGCTACACCTTC

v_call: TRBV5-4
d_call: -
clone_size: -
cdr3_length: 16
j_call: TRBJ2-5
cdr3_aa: CASSPGGWDRKETQYF
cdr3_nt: TGTGCCAGCAGCCCCGGCGGTTGGGACCGGAAGGAGACCCAGTACTTC

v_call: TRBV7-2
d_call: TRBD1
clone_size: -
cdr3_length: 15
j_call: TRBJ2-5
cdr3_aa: CASNRDRGAQETQYF
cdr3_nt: TGTGCCAGCAACCGGGACAGGGGGGCCCAAGAGACCCAGTACTTC

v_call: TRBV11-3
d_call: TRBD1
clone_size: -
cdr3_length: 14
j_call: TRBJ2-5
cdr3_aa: CASSLPQGEETQYF
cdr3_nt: TGTGCCAGCAGCTTACCGCAGGGGGAAGAGACCCAGTACTTC

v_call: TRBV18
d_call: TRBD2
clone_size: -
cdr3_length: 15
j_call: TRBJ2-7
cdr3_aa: CASSPPAGGPYEQYF
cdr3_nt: TGTGCCAGCTCACCACCGGCGGGAGGGCCCTACGAGCAGTACTTC

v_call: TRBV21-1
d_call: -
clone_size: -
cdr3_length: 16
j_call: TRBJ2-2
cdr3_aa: CASSKLNYRNTGELFF
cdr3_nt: TGTGCCAGCAGCAAGTTAAACTACCGGAACACCGGGGAGCTGTTTTTT

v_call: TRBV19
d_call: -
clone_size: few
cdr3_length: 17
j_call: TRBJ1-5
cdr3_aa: CASSIDPAALSNQPQHF
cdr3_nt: TGTGCCAGTAGTATAGATCCCGCAGCCTTAAGCAATCAGCCCCAGCATTTT

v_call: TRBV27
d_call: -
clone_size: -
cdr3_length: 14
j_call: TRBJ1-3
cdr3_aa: CASSPDRRSNTIYF
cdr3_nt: TGTGCCAGCAGTCCCGACAGGCGGTCGAACACCATATATTTT

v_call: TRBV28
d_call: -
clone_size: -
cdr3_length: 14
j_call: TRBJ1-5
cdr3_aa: CASTSAGLFQPQHF
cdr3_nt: TGTGCCAGCACCTCAGCGGGGTTATTTCAGCCCCAGCATTTT

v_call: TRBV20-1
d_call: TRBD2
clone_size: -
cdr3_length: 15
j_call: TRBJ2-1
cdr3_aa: CSASPTSGSYNEQFF
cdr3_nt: TGCAGTGCTAGTCCGACTAGCGGGAGCTACAATGAGCAGTTCTTC

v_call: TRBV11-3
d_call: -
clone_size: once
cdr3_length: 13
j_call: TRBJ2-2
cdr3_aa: CASNSFRTGELFF
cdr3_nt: TGTGCCAGCAACTCTTTCCGGACCGGGGAGCTGTTTTTT